These 26 T cell receptor beta chains were sequenced from one sample in a study of T-cell reconstitution after alpha-beta-depleted transplantation in children. Unique molecular identifiers were incorporated into the prepared TCRbeta library. One entry per CDR3 protein results from TCRdb running MiXCR on the PCR reads. The data hold some 200,000 distinct CDR3 sequences, with more than 14% observed a single time. The sequenced sample was PBMCs from the stem cell graft donor, obtained from the stem cell graft. These TCRs come from a human donor who donated a stem cell graft to a child with acute lymphoblastic leukemia.

This clonotype was seen repeatedly, ten times or more. J is TRBJ2-1 and V is TRBV20-1; perhaps D is TRBD1 or TRBD2 (5 bases each). Between the trimmed V and J ends, which lost 5 bases and 0 bases, there was a span of 17 bases. CDR1 is DFQATT and CDR2 is SNEGSKA in the germline V gene (reference sequence). This CDR3 is built from 16 residues. Written as DNA, the CDR3 is TGCAGTGCTCGGATAGGGACGGCCAGCTCCTACAATGAGCAGTTCTTC. This sequence encodes CSARIGTASSYNEQFF.

This clonotype was seen many times. The chain uses TRBV5-1 and TRBJ2-1, with 9 bases fitting TRBD2. V was clipped by 4 bases and J by 6 bases; unmatched bases: 11. From germline, CDR1 is SGHRS and CDR2 YFSETQ. The CDR3 sequence is 16 residues long. The chain's CDR3 is CASSARGSGSFNEQFF. The CDR3, as DNA: TGCGCCAGCAGCGCCCGCGGTAGCGGGAGTTTCAATGAGCAGTTCTTC.

This clonotype was observed many times. The chain couples TRBV27 to TRBJ1-2; TRBD1 matches 10 bases. V was pared by 3 bases and J by 4 bases, with 2 bases of the junction left unmatched. Germline CDR1 and CDR2: MNHEY and SMNVEV (reference sequence). The CDR3 runs to 14 residues. CDR3 in DNA: TGTGCCAGCAGTTTTGGGACAGGGGCCTATGGCTACACCTTC. The encoded protein is CASSFGTGAYGYTF.

This rearrangement joins TRBV7-8 to TRBJ2-3, with 7 positions matching TRBD2. Germline V gives CDR1 SGHVS, CDR2 FQNEAQ. Trimming at V came to 1 base and at J to 0 bases, leaving 7 bases not matched to a gene. The CDR3 extends over 17 amino acids. CDR3 coding DNA: TGTGCCAGCAGCTTAGTCGGCAGCGGGGAAAGCACAGATACGCAGTATTTT. It codes for CASSLVGSGESTDTQYF.

This clonotype appeared many times. The V gene is TRBV5-4, the J gene TRBJ1-4, with D possibly matching TRBD1 (5 bases). The V and J ends lost 0 bases and 8 bases respectively, with 14 bases between them. CDR3 length: 15 amino acids. Germline V gene lookup returns CDR1 SGHNT and CDR2 YYREEE (reference sequence). The CDR3 DNA is TGTGCCAGCAGCTTGGACCCGGGGGAGAACGAAAAACTGTTTTTT. It encodes CASSLDPGENEKLFF.

In this sample, this clonotype turned up many times. This CDR3 is CASSTSGTGKNSPLHF. CDR3 DNA: TGTGCCAGCAGCACATCCGGGACAGGGAAAAATTCACCCCTCCACTTT. The rearrangement uses TRBV5-5 and TRBJ1-6, with TRBD1 matching over 9 bases. V lost 4 bases, J lost 7 bases, and 9 bases stayed unmatched. The CDR3 totals 16 residues. CDR1 is SGHKS and CDR2 is YYEKEE in the germline V gene (reference sequence).

This clonotype was counted at least ten times. Here the CDR3 DNA reads TGTGCCAGCAGCTGGGGGGGGCTTGCCTACAATGAGCAGTTCTTC. Encoded protein: CASSWGGLAYNEQFF. The J gene is TRBJ2-1, the V gene TRBV12-3 or TRBV12-4; tentatively, D is TRBD2 (7 bases). This CDR3 comprises 15 residues. V dropped 6 bases and J dropped 2 bases, with 14 bases sitting between them.

This clonotype was counted a single time. A much bigger clone sits one base away, suggesting this may be a read error. The rearrangement links TRBV10-3 to TRBJ2-7; D remains ambiguous. The CDR3 is 14 residues long. Trimming took off 2 bases at V and 1 base at J, with 9 bases between the two ends. In germline, CDR1 is ENHRY, CDR2 SYGVKD. CDR3 DNA sequence: TGTGCCATCAGTGAGCCAAACATTTCCTACGAGCAGTACTTC. Amino acids: CAISEPNISYEQYF.

This clonotype was picked up many times. The chain has TRBV12-3 or TRBV12-4 and TRBJ2-3; the D gene could be TRBD1 or TRBD2 (6 bases each). The germline V and J ends were trimmed by 6 bases and 5 bases, with 18 bases remaining between them. This CDR3 is 15 amino acids long. This chain's CDR3 is CASSPQLGGVDTQYF. CDR3 nucleotide sequence: TGTGCCAGCAGCCCCCAGTTGGGGGGCGTAGATACGCAGTATTTT.

Points on this clonotype: A much larger clone differs by one base, so this may be a read error. The chain is built from TRBV24-1 and TRBJ1-4; perhaps TRBD1 as D (6 bases). Germline-derived CDR1 and CDR2 are KGHDR and SFDVKD. The CDR3 runs 15 residues. CDR3 region: CATSRGSSANEELFF. The CDR3 bases are TGTGCCACCAGCAGGGGTTCGTCAGCTAATGAAGAACTGTTTTTT.

Many counts were recorded for this clonotype. The rearrangement uses TRBV4-1 and TRBJ2-7; TRBD1 might be the D (6 bases). V lost 1 base to trimming and J lost 5 bases, with 9 bases between them. The V gene's germline CDR1 is MGHRA and CDR2 YSYEKL. The CDR3 contains 13 residues. The CDR3 DNA reads TGCGCCAGCAGCCAAGTATCAGGGGACGAGCAGTACTTC. It codes for CASSQVSGDEQYF.

This clonotype was recorded at least ten times. This rearrangement joins TRBV6-5 to TRBJ2-5; the D is unclear. The CDR3 has 14 residues. Trimming shortened V by 0 bases and J by 5 bases, and 10 bases separated the two germline ends. The germline V gene encodes CDR1 MNHEY and CDR2 SVGAGI. CDR3 DNA: TGTGCCAGCAGTTACTCTAACGCCGGGGAGACCCAGTACTTC. Translation gives CASSYSNAGETQYF.

This clonotype was found many times. The chain couples TRBV12-5 to TRBJ2-1; the match to TRBD2 covers 9 bases. Germline loops: CDR1 LGHNT, CDR2 FRNRAP. This CDR3 has 14 amino acids. V gave up 7 bases and J gave up 9 bases; unmatched junction bases: 10. CDR3: CASARASGKGEQFF. In DNA form, the CDR3 reads TGTGCTAGTGCGCGGGCTAGCGGGAAGGGTGAGCAGTTCTTC.

This clonotype was counted at least ten times. The chain recombines TRBV5-1 with TRBJ2-7, with 11 positions matching TRBD2. Per germline, CDR1 SGHRS and CDR2 YFSETQ. CDR3 size: 15 residues. V lost 2 bases to trimming and J lost 10 bases; unmatched junction nucleotides: 11. CDR3 bases: TGCGCCAGCAGCTTAAGTCAAGGTAGCGGGAGGGCCCAGTACTTC. Amino acid sequence: CASSLSQGSGRAQYF.

The chain uses TRBV27 and TRBJ2-1; TRBD1 matches 7 bases. Trimming removed 2 bases from V and 8 bases from J; junction bases left unmatched: 15. Germline V lookup: CDR1 MNHEY, CDR2 SMNVEV (reference sequence). The CDR3 consists of 17 residues. The CDR3 loop reads CASSLGHRAGGRHEQFF. Written as DNA, the CDR3 is TGTGCCAGCAGTTTAGGCCATAGGGCAGGGGGACGTCATGAGCAGTTCTTC.

This clonotype was counted at least ten times. This chain joins TRBV30 and TRBJ1-4; no firm D call. This CDR3 is built from 16 residues. V shed 1 base and J shed 0 bases, with 12 bases lying between them. Per germline, CDR1 GTSNPN and CDR2 SVGIG (reference sequence). The CDR3 region has the DNA TGTGCCTGGAGTGGATCGAAGGCGTCAACTAATGAAAAACTGTTTTTT. The encoded protein is CAWSGSKASTNEKLFF. The whole variable domain, remainder taken from reference TRBV30 and TRBJ1-4, is SQTIHQWPATLVQPVGSPLSLECTVEGTSNPNLYWYRQAAGRGLQLLFYSVGIGQISSEVPQNLSASRPQDRQFILSSKKLLLSDSGFYLCAWSGSKASTNEKLFFGSGTQLSVL.

This clonotype was counted at least ten times. The V and J genes are TRBV6-1 and TRBJ1-1, with a tentative D call TRBD1 (5 bases). The V gene lost 5 bases and the J gene lost 4 bases, with 14 bases spanning the gap. CDR3 size: 14 residues. In germline, CDR1 is MNHNS, CDR2 SASEGT. DNA of the CDR3: TGTGCCAGCAGTCCAGACAGTTCCGGCACTGAAGCTTTCTTT. Its translation: CASSPDSSGTEAFF.

As to this clonotype: One base away lies a much larger clone, so this may be a sequencing read error. This is likely a read error, given that the CDR3 carries no conserved phenylalanine or tryptophan at its end. The V and J genes are TRBV20-1 and TRBJ2-1; 7 bases line up with TRBD2. Germline lookup yields CDR1 DFQATT and CDR2 SNEGSKA (reference sequence). This CDR3 has 19 amino acids. Germline trimming cut 5 bases from V and 5 bases from J; bases unmatched to any gene: 24. CDR3 loop: CSAPPWGDGGVAGDNEQFL. CDR3 DNA: TGCAGTGCTCCGCCATGGGGAGACGGGGGAGTGGCGGGAGACAATGAGCAGTTCCTC.

The chain carries TRBV4-1 and TRBJ2-1, with D perhaps being TRBD1 or TRBD2 (5 bases each). V was trimmed by 1 base and J by 4 bases, leaving 11 bases between them. Germline V gene sequence: CDR1 MGHRA, CDR2 YSYEKL. The CDR3 is made up of 15 amino acids. CDR3 protein: CASSQVGDPYNEQFF. The CDR3 DNA follows: TGCGCCAGCAGCCAAGTTGGGGACCCGTACAATGAGCAGTTCTTC.

There are many counts of this clonotype. The chain joins TRBV5-5 to TRBJ2-6, with no clear D. Germline V CDR1 and CDR2: SGHKS, YYEKEE (reference sequence). Trimming pared 5 bases from V and 1 base from J, leaving 7 bases between. The CDR3 is 14 amino acids. CDR3 sequence: CASRRESGANVLTF. As DNA, the CDR3 is TGTGCCAGCAGAAGGGAATCTGGGGCCAACGTCCTGACTTTC.

This rearrangement joins TRBV5-1 to TRBJ2-3; 7 bases are shared with TRBD2. The CDR3 contains 15 residues. Germline CDR1 reads SGHRS; CDR2 reads YFSETQ. Unmatched junction bases numbered 6, after V lost 4 bases and J lost 1 base. CDR3 region: CASSMSGERTDTQYF. The DNA of the CDR3 is TGCGCCAGCAGCATGAGCGGGGAACGCACAGATACGCAGTATTTT.

As concerns this clonotype: A much larger clone lies a single base off, so this may be a read error. The rearrangement uses TRBV28 and TRBJ2-1; 11 bases are shared with TRBD2. The germline CDR1 and CDR2 sequences are MDHEN and SYDVKM. The CDR3 totals 14 residues. CDR3: CASSRGLADNDQFF. The CDR3 region has the DNA TGTGCCAGCAGCAGGGGACTAGCGGACAATGACCAGTTCTTC.

Ten or more counts support this clonotype. The chain carries TRBV5-1 and TRBJ2-5; D call uncertain. CDR1 is SGHRS, CDR2 YFSETQ, per germline. Between the trimmed V and J ends, which lost 3 bases and 6 bases, there was a span of 15 bases. The CDR3 covers 14 residues. In DNA, the CDR3 is TGCGCCAGCAGCTCCCACCACCTTAACAAGACCCAGTACTTC. Translating gives CASSSHHLNKTQYF. The complete variable domain, with remaining parts taken from reference TRBV5-1 and TRBJ2-5, reads KAGVTQTPRYLIKTRGQQVTLSCSPISGHRSVSWYQQTPGQGLQFLFEYFSETQRNKGNFPGRFSGRQFSNSRSEMNVSTLELGDSALYLCASSSHHLNKTQYFGPGTRLLVL.

This clonotype was detected ten times or more. The rearrangement joins TRBV6-5 to TRBJ2-7; 7 nucleotides line up with TRBD2. The J segment lost 4 bases and the V segment lost 4 bases, leaving 10 bases of the junction unmatched. CDR1 MNHEY and CDR2 SVGAGI come from the germline V gene. There are 15 residues in the CDR3. CDR3 residues: CASSSTGGGRYEQYF. The CDR3 DNA sequence: TGTGCCAGCAGTTCCACGGGGGGTGGGAGATACGAGCAGTACTTC.

This clonotype showed up many times. The rearrangement links TRBV20-1 to TRBJ2-7; 8 bases align to TRBD2. This CDR3 region has 15 residues. Looked up from germline, CDR1 is DFQATT and CDR2 is SNEGSKA (reference sequence). The ends lost 1 base at V and 0 bases at J; junction bases unmatched: 5. The CDR3 region has the DNA TGCAGTGCTAGAGGGATCAGCGGGAGCTCCTACGAGCAGTACTTC. This codes for CSARGISGSSYEQYF.

This clonotype was seen ten or more times. The chain combines TRBV4-1 with TRBJ2-4; TRBD2 matches 10 bases. Germline V gene data show CDR1 as MGHRA and CDR2 as YSYEKL. J gave up 7 bases and V 0 bases, and 3 bases lay outside the gene matches. The CDR3 is 15 amino acids. CDR3: CASSQDTSGMNIQYF. The CDR3 coding sequence is TGCGCCAGCAGCCAAGATACTAGCGGGATGAACATTCAGTACTTC.